Reported below is one T cell receptor (beta chain). These data belong to a study of blood T cell repertoires in COVID-19. Overall study context: COVID-19 samples collected from the United States, Italy and Spain covered acute and convalescent phases.

The table came from immunoSEQ multiplex PCR; TCRdb's copy has only in-frame clones and leaves some out. The sample lists a few hundred thousand clones, about 90% occurring once. Patients in Seattle were enrolled during active infection, then followed longitudinally. Sequencing input: peripheral blood. This receptor was identified in a woman between 50 and 59 years old with COVID-19, enrolled during active disease.

CDR3 sequence (DNA): TGTGCCAGCAGTAGCAACTATGGCTACACCTTC. The encoded protein is CASSSNYGYTF. J is TRBJ1-2 and V is TRBV6-2 or TRBV6-3, with no clear D. The CDR3 runs to 11 residues. Germline CDR1 is MNHEY and CDR2 is SVGEGT. Trimming removed 5 bases from V and 2 bases from J, with 3 bases in between.